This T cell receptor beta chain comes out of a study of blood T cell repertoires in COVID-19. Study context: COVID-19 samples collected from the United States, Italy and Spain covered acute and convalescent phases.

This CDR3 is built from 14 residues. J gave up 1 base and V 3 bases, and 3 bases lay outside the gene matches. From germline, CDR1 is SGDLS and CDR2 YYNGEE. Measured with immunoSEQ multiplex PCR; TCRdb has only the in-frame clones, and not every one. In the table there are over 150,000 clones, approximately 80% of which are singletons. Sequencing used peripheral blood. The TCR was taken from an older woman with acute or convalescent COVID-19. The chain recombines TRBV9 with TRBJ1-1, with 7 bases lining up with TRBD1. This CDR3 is CASSGGQRNTEAFF. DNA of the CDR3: TGTGCCAGCAGCGGGGGACAGCGGAACACTGAAGCTTTCTTT.